The sequence of this T cell receptor (beta chain) was determined in a study of beta chain features in type 1 diabetes. CDR3 length equals 15 residues. The V gene's germline CDR1 is SGHTA and CDR2 FQGNSA. J was trimmed by 5 bases and V by 5 bases; bases with no gene match: 7. The isolated RNA, all of it, was reverse transcribed, so expressed TCRB transcripts were what got sequenced. Sequenced by immunoSEQ multiplex PCR; TCRdb stores in-frame clones only, minus some. Here the sample spans some 220,000 clones, 11% being singletons. Sequences were obtained from central memory CD4+ T cells from blood. The V call is TRBV7-2, the J call TRBJ2-3, with TRBD2 identical over 10 bases. The sequence came from a young man in good health. CDR3 protein: CASSPRLAGGDTQYF. As DNA, the CDR3 is TGTGCCAGCAGCCCCCGACTAGCGGGCGGAGATACGCAGTATTTT.